This TCR beta chain was identified in a study of neurological immune-mediated disorders. In germline, CDR1 is SQVTM, CDR2 ANQGSEA. The CDR3 runs to 18 residues. J lost 2 bases, V lost 2 bases, and 15 bases had no gene match. From 2 million PBMCs stored at -80 C, the unsorted libraries were generated. This clonotype was picked up many times. TCRdb reprocessed the 5' RACE reads via MiXCR and lists one record per CDR3 protein. The table has 45,000 to 60,000 distinct CDR3 sequences, roughly 3.5% seen once; the top ten hold roughly 1.5%. The sequence was collected from a young man with multiple sclerosis. This chain connects TRBV29-1 to TRBJ2-7, with 10 bases aligning to TRBD1. Sequenced material: PBMCs. The CDR3, as DNA: TGCAGCGTTGAATTGGGACAGGGGAAATTACAAGAACCCTACGAGCAGTACTTC. As protein: CSVELGQGKLQEPYEQYF.